A selection of T cell receptor beta chains follows, all from one sample in a study of OX40 agonist ivuxolimab in advanced cancers. The protocol was immunoSEQ multiplex PCR, while the TCRdb copy is restricted to in-frame clones and leaves out a portion. The table includes approximately 45,000 clones, just under 95% detected once. The specimen was CD4+ or CD8+ T cells sorted from blood, collected in a trial of the OX40 agonist ivuxolimab. The receptors originated from an adult with an advanced solid tumor such as melanoma, head and neck, liver or kidney cancer. Both conserved end residues are part of each CDR3. The order of the fields is J gene, CDR3 length, clone size, V gene, D gene, CDR3 protein, CDR3 DNA. A D gene is named only where the DNA matches it firmly. Not all rows give a size; the values are once, few, many and, for expanded clones, a class.

>TRBJ1-1|14|NA|TRBV27|TRBD1
CASSLNRGHTEAFF
TGTGCCAGCAGTTTAAACAGGGGTCACACTGAAGCTTTCTTT
>TRBJ2-7|15|NA|TRBV6-5|TRBD1
CASSSTGTESYEQYF
TGTGCCAGCAGTTCCACCGGGACAGAAAGCTACGAGCAGTACTTC
>TRBJ2-3|13|NA|TRBV5-6|NA
CAGSPGVTDTQYF
TGTGCCGGCAGTCCCGGGGTTACAGATACGCAGTATTTT
>TRBJ2-3|15|NA|TRBV30|TRBD2
CAWSGTSGSTDTQYF
TGTGCCTGGTCCGGGACTAGCGGAAGCACAGATACGCAGTATTTT
>TRBJ1-5|16|NA|TRBV28|TRBD1
CASSFPGQGRNQPQHF
TGTGCCAGCAGTTTCCCCGGACAGGGACGAAATCAGCCCCAGCATTTT
>TRBJ1-2|13|NA|TRBV2|NA
CASRTNGDYGYTF
TGTGCCAGCAGAACCAACGGAGACTATGGCTACACCTTC
>TRBJ2-3|17|NA|TRBV7-9|TRBD2
CASSLTGLAGLLDTQYF
TGTGCCAGCAGCTTAACGGGACTAGCGGGGTTATTGGATACGCAGTATTTT
>TRBJ2-7|14|once|TRBV27|TRBD1
CASSNRDRVDEQYF
TGTGCCAGCAGTAACCGGGACAGGGTGGACGAGCAGTACTTC
>TRBJ2-1|16|NA|TRBV7-3|TRBD2
CASSLLASGAYNEQFF
TGTGCCAGCAGCTTATTGGCTAGCGGGGCATACAATGAGCAGTTCTTC
>TRBJ2-7|15|NA|TRBV5-4|NA
CASSRSAGLHYEQYF
TGTGCCAGCAGCCGGAGCGCCGGGCTGCACTACGAGCAGTACTTC
>TRBJ2-1|17|NA|TRBV13|TRBD2
CASSLGLLAGVSNEQFF
TGTGCCAGCAGCTTAGGCTTATTAGCGGGAGTTTCCAATGAGCAGTTCTTC
>TRBJ2-7|14|NA|TRBV4-1|NA
CASSPPGGPYEQYF
TGCGCCAGCAGCCCCCCAGGGGGGCCCTACGAGCAGTACTTC
>TRBJ2-1|15|NA|TRBV29-1|TRBD1
CSVGGWRTGDNEQFF
TGCAGCGTTGGGGGGTGGAGGACAGGGGACAATGAGCAGTTCTTC
>TRBJ1-2|14|NA|TRBV13|NA
CASSLGRSNYGYTF
TGTGCCAGCAGCTTGGGCAGATCTAACTATGGCTACACCTTC
>TRBJ2-6|18|NA|TRBV4-3|TRBD1
CASSQGTGVLSGANVLTF
TGCGCCAGCAGCCAAGGGACAGGGGTACTAAGTGGGGCCAACGTCCTGACTTTC
>TRBJ2-2|12|few|TRBV29-1|NA
CSPQGPTGELFF
TGCAGCCCCCAGGGCCCTACCGGGGAGCTGTTTTTT
>TRBJ1-1|13|NA|TRBV16|NA
CASSPLLLGEAFF
TGTGCCAGCAGCCCATTACTTCTCGGGGAAGCTTTCTTT
>TRBJ2-7|16|NA|TRBV18|TRBD1
CASSPRDRVGSYEQYF
TGTGCCAGCTCACCAAGAGACAGGGTGGGCTCCTACGAGCAGTACTTC
>TRBJ2-2|11|NA|TRBV10-1|NA
CASGRTGELFF
TGCGCCAGCGGTCGAACCGGGGAGCTGTTTTTT
>TRBJ2-2|13|NA|TRBV7-3|NA
CASSLIGAGELFF
TGTGCCAGCAGCTTAATAGGCGCCGGGGAGCTGTTTTTT
>TRBJ1-4|14|NA|TRBV9|TRBD1
CASSVGDRGEKLFF
TGTGCCAGCAGCGTAGGGGACAGGGGTGAGAAACTGTTTTTT
>TRBJ1-1|16|NA|TRBV21-1|NA
CASSKHSHLMNTEAFF
TGTGCCAGCAGCAAACACAGCCATCTGATGAACACTGAAGCTTTCTTT
>TRBJ1-6|16|NA|TRBV6-5|TRBD1
CASSYSIWDSSFTLHF
TGTGCCAGCAGTTACTCGATATGGGACAGCTCATTCACCCTCCACTTT
>TRBJ2-1|13|NA|TRBV5-4|NA
CASSPVGGNEQFF
TGTGCCAGCAGCCCTGTTGGTGGCAATGAGCAGTTCTTC
>TRBJ2-1|15|once|TRBV13|TRBD2
CASTGLAGVYDEQFF
TGTGCCAGCACCGGACTAGCGGGAGTTTACGATGAGCAGTTCTTC
>TRBJ1-2|15|few|TRBV7-9|TRBD1
CASSLTQGEIYGYTF
TGTGCCAGCAGCTTGACGCAGGGGGAAATCTATGGCTACACCTTC
>TRBJ2-7|12|NA|TRBV7-9|NA
CASSLGSSGQYF
TGTGCCAGCAGCCTCGGCAGCTCGGGGCAGTACTTC
>TRBJ1-1|11|NA|TRBV7-9|NA
CASSPGTEAFF
TGTGCCAGCAGCCCGGGAACTGAAGCTTTCTTT
>TRBJ1-2|14|once|TRBV9|NA
CASSDPSSYYGYTF
TGTGCCAGCAGCGACCCATCGTCCTACTATGGCTACACCTTC
>TRBJ2-3|10|NA|TRBV6-6|NA
CASMRDTQYF
TGTGCCAGCATGCGTGATACGCAGTATTTT
>TRBJ2-7|20|NA|TRBV21-1|NA
CASSKLRGTSGSISAYEQYF
TGTGCCAGCAGCAAATTGAGAGGGACTAGCGGGAGTATAAGCGCCTACGAGCAGTACTTC
>TRBJ1-5|15|NA|TRBV4-3|TRBD1
CASSQGQGVNQPQHF
TGCGCCAGCAGCCAAGGACAGGGGGTCAATCAGCCCCAGCATTTT
>TRBJ2-5|11|NA|TRBV7-2|NA
CATQAGETQYF
TGTGCCACCCAAGCCGGAGAGACCCAGTACTTC
>TRBJ1-2|15|NA|TRBV6-1|TRBD1
CATGTGARANYGYTF
TGTGCCACCGGCACAGGGGCCAGAGCTAACTATGGCTACACCTTC
>TRBJ2-5|15|NA|TRBV28|NA
CASSFLWGRQETQYF
TGTGCCAGCAGCTTCTTGTGGGGACGCCAAGAGACCCAGTACTTC
>TRBJ2-5|16|NA|TRBV7-2|TRBD2
CASSPLGVAGGETQYF
TGTGCCAGCAGCCCGCTTGGAGTAGCGGGAGGGGAGACCCAGTACTTC
>TRBJ1-5|15|NA|TRBV23-1|NA
CASSHPQGCYQPQHF
TGCGCCAGCAGCCATCCCCAGGGCTGCTATCAGCCCCAGCATTTT
>TRBJ2-1|12|NA|TRBV6-5|NA
CASSYSGNEQFF
TGTGCCAGCAGTTACTCGGGGAATGAGCAGTTCTTC
>TRBJ1-1|13|once|TRBV10-2|TRBD1
CASSEYRGTEAFF
TGCGCCAGCAGTGAATACAGGGGAACTGAAGCTTTCTTT
>TRBJ1-1|15|once|TRBV5-1|NA
CASSLAVDIPTEAFF
TGCGCCAGCAGCTTGGCCGTGGATATCCCCACTGAAGCTTTCTTT
>TRBJ1-2|13|NA|TRBV7-6|NA
CASSNSRAGGYTF
TGTGCCAGCAGCAACTCCAGGGCGGGCGGCTACACCTTC
>TRBJ1-4|15|NA|TRBV13|TRBD1
CASSGTGGGNEKLFF
TGTGCCAGCAGCGGCACAGGGGGCGGAAATGAAAAACTGTTTTTT
>TRBJ2-7|15|once|TRBV5-1|TRBD1
CASSSPGQGIYEQYF
TGCGCCAGCAGCTCGCCGGGACAGGGCATCTACGAGCAGTACTTC
>TRBJ2-1|17|NA|TRBV7-8|NA
CASSPTAPVRAYNEQFF
TGTGCCAGCAGCCCGACGGCCCCAGTACGAGCCTACAATGAGCAGTTCTTC
>TRBJ2-7|18|NA|TRBV7-2|NA
CASSLGPGSLTTSYEQYF
TGTGCCAGCAGCTTAGGTCCAGGGAGCCTAACTACGTCTTACGAGCAGTACTTC
>TRBJ2-1|14|NA|TRBV11-2|NA
CASSLSQAYNEQFF
TGTGCCAGCAGCCTGAGTCAGGCCTACAATGAGCAGTTCTTC
>TRBJ2-1|12|NA|TRBV7-9|NA
CASSPRINEQFF
TGTGCCAGCAGCCCACGGATCAATGAGCAGTTCTTC
>TRBJ1-2|15|once|TRBV28|NA
CASSFISASRDGYTF
TGTGCCAGCAGTTTCATATCTGCGTCGCGAGATGGCTACACCTTC
>TRBJ1-1|11|NA|TRBV13|NA
CASSSTPEAFF
TGTGCCAGCAGCTCGACTCCCGAAGCTTTCTTT
>TRBJ2-7|15|NA|TRBV7-9|NA
CASSLARAAPYEQYF
TGTGCCAGCAGCTTAGCCAGGGCGGCGCCCTACGAGCAGTACTTC
>TRBJ1-4|15|once|TRBV5-6|NA
CASSLAGGLNEKLFF
TGTGCCAGCAGCTTGGCGGGGGGTTTGAATGAAAAACTGTTTTTT
>TRBJ2-7|16|NA|TRBV5-4|TRBD2
CASSSGLAGNPYEQYF
TGTGCCAGCAGTTCGGGACTAGCGGGTAACCCCTACGAGCAGTACTTC
>TRBJ2-3|17|few|TRBV7-6|NA
CASSSRDPRDGTDTQYF
TGTGCCAGCAGCAGCCGGGACCCTAGGGATGGCACAGATACGCAGTATTTT
>TRBJ2-1|14|NA|TRBV19|TRBD1
CASRGTGSTNEQFF
TGTGCCAGTAGAGGGACAGGATCTACAAATGAGCAGTTCTTC
>TRBJ2-2|16|NA|TRBV4-3|NA
CASSRSIGSGHGELFF
TGCGCCAGCAGCCGAAGTATCGGGTCAGGGCACGGGGAGCTGTTTTTT
>TRBJ2-2|15|NA|TRBV19|NA
CASSFRLGNTGELFF
TGTGCCAGTAGCTTTCGGCTGGGGAACACCGGGGAGCTGTTTTTT
>TRBJ2-1|16|NA|TRBV4-3|NA
CASSQGRGSTYNEQFF
TGCGCCAGCAGCCAAGGTCGAGGGAGTACATACAATGAGCAGTTCTTC
>TRBJ1-2|17|NA|TRBV9|TRBD1
CASSGGTGARSNYGYTF
TGTGCCAGCAGCGGAGGGACAGGGGCGCGATCTAACTATGGCTACACCTTC